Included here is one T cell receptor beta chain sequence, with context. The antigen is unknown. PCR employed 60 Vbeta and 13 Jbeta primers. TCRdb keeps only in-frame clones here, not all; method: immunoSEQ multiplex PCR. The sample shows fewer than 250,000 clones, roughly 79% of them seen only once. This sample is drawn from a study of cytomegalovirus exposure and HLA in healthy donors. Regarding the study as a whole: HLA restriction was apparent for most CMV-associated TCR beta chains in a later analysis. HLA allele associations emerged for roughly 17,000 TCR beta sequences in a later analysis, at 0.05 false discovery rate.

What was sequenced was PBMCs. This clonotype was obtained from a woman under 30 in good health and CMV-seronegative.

DNA for the CDR3: TGTGCCAGTAGTATCTCAGCGGGACGCCACAATGAGCAGTTCTTC. This sequence encodes CASSISAGRHNEQFF. This rearrangement joins TRBV19 to TRBJ2-1, with 7 bases matching TRBD2. After removal of 3 bases from V and 5 bases from J, the junction contained 7 bases not matched to a gene. Germline lookup yields CDR1 LNHDA and CDR2 SQIVND (reference sequence). The CDR3 consists of 15 residues.